These 29 T cell receptor beta chains were sequenced from one sample in a study of cytomegalovirus exposure and HLA in healthy donors. Researchers ran the PCR with 60 Vbeta and 13 Jbeta primers. Profiling relied on immunoSEQ multiplex PCR, and the TCRdb table lists in-frame clones only, not all of them. This table holds fewer than 200,000 clones, 84% found once. Sequenced input: PBMCs. The origin of the receptors is a man aged 30 to 45 in good health and CMV-seronegative.

Here the CDR3 reads CAISEFHTRWEQYF. For the CDR3, the DNA is TGTGCCATCAGTGAGTTCCACACCCGTTGGGAGCAGTACTTC. The chain combines TRBV10-3 with TRBJ2-7; D ambiguous. CDR3 length: 14 residues. Trimming left V 1 base short and J 7 bases short, with 14 bases between. The germline V gene encodes CDR1 ENHRY and CDR2 SYGVKD.

V usage is TRBV5-1 and J usage is TRBJ1-1; TRBD1 might be the D (5 bases). The germline gives CDR1 SGHRS, CDR2 YFSETQ. This CDR3 is 12 amino acids long. Trimming left V 3 bases short and J 7 bases short, with 10 bases between. The CDR3 region has the DNA TGCGCCAGCAGCTGGGGCGGGGGTGAAGCTTTCTTT. Amino acid sequence: CASSWGGGEAFF. Drawing the rest from reference TRBV5-1 and TRBJ1-1, the complete variable domain is KAGVTQTPRYLIKTRGQQVTLSCSPISGHRSVSWYQQTPGQGLQFLFEYFSETQRNKGNFPGRFSGRQFSNSRSEMNVSTLELGDSALYLCASSWGGGEAFFGQGTRLTVV.

The rearrangement joins TRBV30 to TRBJ1-1; D possibly corresponds to TRBD1 (6 bases). Trimming removed 2 bases at V and 4 bases at J, with 8 bases between. Germline-derived CDR1 and CDR2 are GTSNPN and SVGIG (reference sequence). CDR3 size: 12 residues. DNA of the CDR3: TGTGCCTGGAGTAGGGGGAGCACTGAAGCTTTCTTT. Encoded protein: CAWSRGSTEAFF.

The chain employs TRBV5-1 and TRBJ2-7, with D tentatively TRBD2 (5 bases). CDR3 size: 16 residues. Deletions cut 0 bases from V and 5 bases from J, with 18 bases between. CDR1 is SGHRS, CDR2 YFSETQ, per germline. The CDR3 sequence: CASSLVGGPTGHEQYF. CDR3 coding DNA: TGCGCCAGCAGCTTGGTTGGAGGACCGACCGGCCACGAGCAGTACTTC.

The chain joins TRBV7-9 to TRBJ2-1, with unresolved D. This CDR3 contains 14 residues. V lost 4 bases and J 2 bases, leaving 9 bases between the germline ends. Germline V CDR1 and CDR2: SEHNR, FQNEAQ (reference sequence). The CDR3 loop reads CASSSGLTYNEQFF. DNA of the CDR3: TGTGCCAGCAGCTCAGGTCTTACCTACAATGAGCAGTTCTTC.

V usage is TRBV7-2 and J usage is TRBJ2-1; TRBD2 agrees at 8 bases. Germline lookup yields CDR1 SGHTA and CDR2 FQGNSA. The V segment lost 1 base and the J segment 4 bases; nucleotides outside the gene matches: 6. The CDR3 loop spans 16 amino acids. The CDR3 sequence: CASSLVATSVYNEQFF. The CDR3 nucleotides read TGTGCCAGCAGCTTAGTCGCGACTAGCGTGTACAATGAGCAGTTCTTC.

This rearrangement joins TRBV30 to TRBJ1-2, with 10 bases fitting TRBD1. V shed 8 bases, J shed 7 bases, and the junction held 7 bases outside the gene matches. This CDR3 is built from 12 residues. Looked up from germline, CDR1 is GTSNPN and CDR2 is SVGIG (reference sequence). CDR3 sequence (DNA): TGTGCCGCCCCCGGGACAGGGGTTGGCTACACCTTC. This gives the protein CAAPGTGVGYTF.

The genes are TRBV9 and TRBJ2-1; D might be TRBD1 (5 bases). The germline gives CDR1 SGDLS, CDR2 YYNGEE. The V end was cut by 0 bases, the J end by 6 bases, with 7 bases between. The CDR3 sequence is 13 residues long. The CDR3 DNA is TGTGCCAGCAGCGTAGGGGGCCCCAATGAGCAGTTCTTC. This gives the protein CASSVGGPNEQFF.

The gene calls are TRBV5-1 and TRBJ1-3, with TRBD1 matching over 7 bases. Germline V gene lookup returns CDR1 SGHRS and CDR2 YFSETQ. With V trimmed by 4 bases and J by 2 bases, 0 bases remained unmatched. CDR3 size: 13 residues. CDR3 protein: CASSDRAGNTIYF. In DNA form, the CDR3 reads TGCGCCAGCAGCGACAGGGCTGGAAACACCATATATTTT.

The chain recombines TRBV2 with TRBJ1-1; 8 bases agree with TRBD1. The V gene end was trimmed by 3 bases and the J gene end by 0 bases; junction bases not matched to a gene: 9. There are 17 residues in the CDR3. Per the germline V gene, CDR1 is SNHLY and CDR2 is FYNNEI. The CDR3 spells CASSDVSGQGLNTEAFF. CDR3 nucleotides: TGTGCCAGCAGTGATGTTTCCGGACAGGGCTTGAACACTGAAGCTTTCTTT.

The sample holds a few counts of this clone. The CDR3, as DNA: TGCGCCAGCAGCTTGGTACAGGGGGCTAGTGGCTACACCTTC. Translated, it gives CASSLVQGASGYTF. The chain uses TRBV5-1 and TRBJ1-2; 9 nucleotides match TRBD1. Germline lookup yields CDR1 SGHRS and CDR2 YFSETQ. Trimming took 0 bases from V and 7 from J; bases not matched to a gene: 4. The CDR3 has 14 amino acids. Full variable domain (rest looked up from reference TRBV5-1 and TRBJ1-2): KAGVTQTPRYLIKTRGQQVTLSCSPISGHRSVSWYQQTPGQGLQFLFEYFSETQRNKGNFPGRFSGRQFSNSRSEMNVSTLELGDSALYLCASSLVQGASGYTFGSGTRLTVV.

The V and J genes are TRBV7-2 and TRBJ1-6; 7 nucleotides agree with TRBD1. Per the germline V gene, CDR1 is SGHTA and CDR2 is FQGNSA. Trimming removed 2 bases from V and 9 bases from J; junction bases left unmatched: 4. This CDR3 contains 14 residues. CDR3 loop: CASSLRGRSSPLHF. DNA for the CDR3: TGTGCCAGCAGCTTAAGGGGGCGCAGTTCACCCCTCCACTTT.

The V gene is TRBV10-3, the J gene TRBJ2-7; 10 bases agree with TRBD1. Germline V gene data show CDR1 as ENHRY and CDR2 as SYGVKD. The CDR3 extends over 14 amino acids. The trim removed 1 base at V and 6 bases at J, leaving 3 bases unmatched. In DNA, the CDR3 is TGTGCCATCAGTGAGTTTGGGACAGGGGTCGAGCAGTACTTC. This sequence encodes CAISEFGTGVEQYF.

Here the CDR3 DNA reads TGTGCCAGCTCACCCGCAGGGCATCAACGGAATCAGCCCCAGCATTTT. It specifies CASSPAGHQRNQPQHF. The gene calls are TRBV18 and TRBJ1-5, with a tentative D call TRBD1 (5 bases). The length of the CDR3 is 16 residues. V was shortened by 3 bases and J by 4 bases, with 16 bases between the two germline ends. The germline V gene has CDR1 KGHSH and CDR2 LQKENI.

The V gene is TRBV5-4, the J gene TRBJ1-5; D not certain. V was trimmed by 0 bases and J by 4 bases, leaving 5 bases between them. The germline V gene encodes CDR1 SGHNT and CDR2 YYREEE (reference sequence). The CDR3 has 13 amino acids. In DNA form, the CDR3 reads TGTGCCAGCAGCTTGGGGAGAAATCAGCCCCAGCATTTT. This encodes CASSLGRNQPQHF. The whole variable domain, remainder taken from reference TRBV5-4 and TRBJ1-5, is ETGVTQSPTHLIKTRGQQVTLRCSSQSGHNTVSWYQQALGQGPQFIFQYYREEENGRGNFPPRFSGLQFPNYSSELNVNALELDDSALYLCASSLGRNQPQHFGDGTRLSIL.

V usage is TRBV5-1 and J usage is TRBJ2-2; perhaps TRBD1 as D (5 bases). V was cut by 0 bases and J by 1 base, with 7 bases left in between. This CDR3 comprises 15 residues. Germline V gene lookup returns CDR1 SGHRS and CDR2 YFSETQ. In DNA form, the CDR3 reads TGCGCCAGCAGCTTGGGGGGCCGGAACACCGGGGAGCTGTTTTTT. Its protein is CASSLGGRNTGELFF.

The CDR3 spells CASSQEGTGRAKNIQYF. The CDR3 DNA reads TGTGCCAGCAGCCAAGAAGGGACAGGGAGGGCCAAAAACATTCAGTACTTC. V and J are TRBV4-2 and TRBJ2-4; TRBD1 aligns across 9 bases. V shed 0 bases, J shed 1 base, and the junction held 4 bases outside the gene matches. CDR3 length: 17 residues. Germline V lookup: CDR1 LGHNA, CDR2 YNFKEQ.

The rearrangement links TRBV27 to TRBJ2-1, with 11 bases matching TRBD2. The length of the CDR3 is 17 residues. Germline CDR1 MNHEY, CDR2 SMNVEV (reference sequence). J gave up 3 bases and V 3 bases, and 7 bases lay outside the gene matches. The CDR3 DNA is TGTGCCAGCAGTTTCATTAGCGGGAGGGCCTACTACAATGAGCAGTTCTTC. It translates to CASSFISGRAYYNEQFF.

This clone showed up just once. The chain carries TRBV4-2 and TRBJ1-6; the D gene is possibly TRBD1 (6 bases). Trimming removed 4 bases from V and 7 bases from J, with 14 bases in between. The CDR3 is 15 residues long. Germline V CDR1 and CDR2: LGHNA, YNFKEQ. The CDR3 is CASSPVAGENSPLHF. DNA of the CDR3: TGTGCCAGCAGCCCTGTGGCAGGGGAAAATTCACCCCTCCACTTT.

The V gene is TRBV4-1, the J gene TRBJ2-1, with 7 bases identical to TRBD2. This CDR3 region has 15 residues. Germline V gene sequence: CDR1 MGHRA, CDR2 YSYEKL. The junction had 2 bases not matched to a gene; V was cut back by 0 bases and J by 3 bases. The CDR3 protein is CASSQEVAGYNEQFF. Written as DNA, the CDR3 is TGCGCCAGCAGCCAAGAAGTAGCGGGCTACAATGAGCAGTTCTTC.

The chain has TRBV5-1 and TRBJ2-7, with 8 nucleotides matching TRBD2. V trimming: 2 bases; J trimming: 6 bases; junction bases outside the gene matches: 4. The CDR3 totals 13 residues. Germline CDR1 reads SGHRS; CDR2 reads YFSETQ. CDR3 nucleotide sequence: TGCGCCAGCAGCTTTGGACTAGCTAGCGAGCAGTACTTC. Translating it yields CASSFGLASEQYF.

This clone appeared once. The chain employs TRBV6-5 and TRBJ1-2, with 7 positions matching TRBD1. The CDR3 runs to 13 residues. Germline V gives CDR1 MNHEY, CDR2 SVGAGI. J was trimmed by 7 bases and V by 6 bases; bases with no gene match: 8. Here the CDR3 DNA reads TGTGCCAGCAGGTTCGAGGGGGCGCGTGGCTACACCTTC. This gives the protein CASRFEGARGYTF.

The chain combines TRBV2 with TRBJ2-1; TRBD2 matches at 13 bases. Trimming cost V 7 bases and J 15 bases; bases outside gene matches: 12. This CDR3 contains 14 residues. Germline loops: CDR1 SNHLY, CDR2 FYNNEI. CDR3: CASIFRLAGGFWFF. As DNA, the CDR3 is TGTGCCAGCATTTTTAGACTAGCGGGAGGATTTTGGTTCTTC.

The chain employs TRBV7-9 and TRBJ1-6; 7 bases line up with TRBD1. CDR1 SEHNR and CDR2 FQNEAQ come from the germline V gene (reference sequence). Trimming took 6 bases from V and 7 from J; bases not matched to a gene: 6. The CDR3 is 14 amino acids. CDR3 sequence reads: CASRFTGENSPLHF. Here the CDR3 DNA reads TGTGCCAGCAGATTTACAGGGGAGAATTCACCCCTCCACTTT.

This clone was observed once. The J gene is TRBJ1-6, the V gene TRBV10-1, with 10 positions matching TRBD1. Germline CDR1 WNHNN, CDR2 SYGVQD (reference sequence). CDR3 length equals 16 residues. The J segment lost 7 bases and the V segment lost 0 bases, leaving 3 bases of the junction unmatched. CDR3 DNA: TGCGCCAGCAGTGAGTCATGGACAGGGGGGAATTCACCCCTCCACTTT. It specifies CASSESWTGGNSPLHF.

This clone occurred a few times. The chain employs TRBV2 and TRBJ1-3; D might be TRBD1 (5 bases). Germline V gene sequence: CDR1 SNHLY, CDR2 FYNNEI. V lost 2 bases and J 4 bases, leaving 9 bases between the germline ends. The CDR3 covers 14 residues. CDR3 sequence (DNA): TGTGCCAGCAGTGAAAGAAGGGGAGGAAACACCATATATTTT. It translates to CASSERRGGNTIYF.

The CDR3 bases are TGTGCCATCAGCGCACAGGGGTACAATGAGCAGTTCTTC. This sequence encodes CAISAQGYNEQFF. V and J are TRBV10-3 and TRBJ2-1; TRBD1 matches 7 bases. Germline lookup yields CDR1 ENHRY and CDR2 SYGVKD. The CDR3 extends over 13 amino acids. After removal of 6 bases from V and 4 bases from J, the junction contained 3 bases not matched to a gene.

The chain employs TRBV19 and TRBJ2-2, with a possible D match to TRBD1 (6 bases). This CDR3 spans 16 amino acids. The ends were cut back, 4 bases at V and 4 bases at J, with 16 bases in the middle. Germline lookup yields CDR1 LNHDA and CDR2 SQIVND (reference sequence). CDR3 sequence (DNA): TGTGCCAGTAGTACACGACAGGCCCAGTCCACCGGGGAGCTGTTTTTT. It encodes CASSTRQAQSTGELFF.

The rearrangement links TRBV11-1 to TRBJ2-5; D might be TRBD1 (6 bases). Between the trimmed V and J ends, which lost 1 base and 1 base, there was a span of 16 bases. Per germline, CDR1 SGHAT and CDR2 FQDESV (reference sequence). The CDR3 extends over 17 amino acids. As DNA, the CDR3 is TGTGCCAGCAGCTTAGAATCTAGGGGCAGGGGCCAAGAGACCCAGTACTTC. It yields the protein CASSLESRGRGQETQYF. The entire variable domain, with the rest obtained from reference TRBV11-1 and TRBJ2-5, is as follows: EAEVAQSPRYKITEKSQAVAFWCDPISGHATLYWYRQILGQGPELLVQFQDESVVDDSQLPKDRFSAERLKGVDSTLKIQPAELGDSAMYLCASSLESRGRGQETQYFGPGTRLLVL.